This T cell receptor (beta chain) is from a study of shared clonotypes between healthy human individuals. Sequenced by immunoSEQ multiplex PCR; TCRdb stores in-frame clones only, minus some. Of some 580,000 clones listed, around 97% are singletons. Study results and caveats: Rarefaction curves obtained for sorted subsets showed sequencing incomplete despite large depth.

As regards this clone: Antigen: not known.

The V and J ends lost 3 bases and 8 bases respectively, with 13 bases between them. This CDR3 contains 13 residues. Germline CDR1 reads SNHLY; CDR2 reads FYNNEI. CD4+ cells yielded CD45RA+ naive and CD45RA-negative memory subsets. Sequencing used naive CD4+ T cells sorted from blood. Documented subset: CD45RA+ positively selected. This receptor was identified in a woman in her 30s in good health. The V and J genes are TRBV2 and TRBJ1-2, with D uncertain. This chain's CDR3 is CASSEGEALGYTF. CDR3 DNA: TGTGCCAGCAGTGAGGGCGAGGCCCTCGGCTACACCTTC.